This section outlines one T cell receptor (beta chain) sequence together with its context. V lost 3 bases and J lost 2, with 7 bases in between. CDR1 is MNHEY and CDR2 is SVGEGT in the germline V gene. This CDR3 comprises 13 residues. Seattle patients were enrolled during active infection and followed longitudinally. In the original analysis: Amplified reference gene primers provided the basis for estimating nucleated cell counts. Clones were read by immunoSEQ multiplex PCR, and TCRdb kept only the in-frame ones, dropping some. The V and J calls and clone size were taken over from that table, and D and trimming were inferred from the DNA. The sample holds 160,000 or so clones; approximately 93% are singletons and the top ten take about 2%. The data are from a study of blood T cell repertoires in COVID-19.

The TCR sequence derives from a woman aged 55-69 years with COVID-19, enrolled during active disease. Sequencing input: peripheral blood. The chain recombines TRBV6-2 or TRBV6-3 with TRBJ1-2, with no clear D. CDR3 DNA: TGTGCCAGCAGTTATACGCAGAACTATGGCTACACCTTC. It codes for CASSYTQNYGYTF.